This entry concerns a single T cell receptor (beta chain). V was pared by 4 bases and J by 5 bases, with 16 bases between. This CDR3 comprises 15 residues. CDR1 and CDR2 (germline): SGHRS, YFSETQ. These data belong to a study of T-cell reconstitution after alpha-beta-depleted transplantation in children. Preparation of the TCRbeta library involved a method that used unique molecular identifiers. MiXCR, run by TCRdb on the PCR reads, gives a single entry per CDR3 protein. Of about 610,000 distinct CDR3 sequences listed, over 9.5% are singletons. V is TRBV5-1 and J is TRBJ2-1, with D tentatively TRBD1 (6 bases). Sequences were derived from PBMCs from the stem cell graft donor, sampled from the stem cell graft. This sequence originates from a human donor who donated a stem cell graft to a child with acute myeloid leukemia. The CDR3 protein is CASSPTGRPDNEQFF. In DNA form, the CDR3 reads TGCGCCAGCAGCCCAACAGGGCGTCCGGACAATGAGCAGTTCTTC. The entire variable domain, with the rest obtained from reference TRBV5-1 and TRBJ2-1, is as follows: KAGVTQTPRYLIKTRGQQVTLSCSPISGHRSVSWYQQTPGQGLQFLFEYFSETQRNKGNFPGRFSGRQFSNSRSEMNVSTLELGDSALYLCASSPTGRPDNEQFFGPGTRLTVL.